One T cell receptor (beta chain) is described in this entry. Its specificity is not known. The entry originates in a study of cytomegalovirus exposure and HLA in healthy donors. Study findings and constraints: Being indistinguishable, some V segments were excluded, TRBV6-2 and TRBV6-3 among them. Among the CMV-associated chains, three were confirmed in vitro as specific for CMV antigens.

Trimming took 5 bases from V and 4 from J; bases not matched to a gene: 7. CDR1 is SGHVS and CDR2 is FQNEAQ in the germline V gene. This CDR3 is 14 amino acids long. The PCR used 60 Vbeta and 13 Jbeta primers. The assay was immunoSEQ multiplex PCR, and TCRdb's table has in-frame clones only and misses some. The sample lists just over 95,000 clones; roughly four fifths were seen once. The sequenced sample was PBMCs. The TCR was taken from a human donor in good health. The rearrangement links TRBV7-8 to TRBJ1-1; 7 bases match TRBD1. The CDR3 DNA follows: TGTGCCAGCAGCAGACTACAGGGGAGCACTGAAGCTTTCTTT. It is translated as CASSRLQGSTEAFF.